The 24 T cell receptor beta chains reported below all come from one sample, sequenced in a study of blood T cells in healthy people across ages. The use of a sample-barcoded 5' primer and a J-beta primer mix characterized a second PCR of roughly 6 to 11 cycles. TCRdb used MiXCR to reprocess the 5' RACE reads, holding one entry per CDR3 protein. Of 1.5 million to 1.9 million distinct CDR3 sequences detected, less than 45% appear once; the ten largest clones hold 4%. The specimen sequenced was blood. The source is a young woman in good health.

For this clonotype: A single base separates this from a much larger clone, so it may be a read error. The CDR3 sequence: CACSAGNTEAFF. The CDR3 bases are TGTGCCTGCAGTGCCGGGAACACTGAAGCTTTCTTT. The chain has TRBV6-1 and TRBJ1-1; no definite D call. Per the germline V gene, CDR1 is MNHNS and CDR2 is SASEGT. The CDR3 is made up of 12 amino acids.

CDR3 nucleotide sequence: TGTGCCAGCAGTTCCCTGGCGGGAGTGATCTACAATGAGCAGTTCTTC. Translation gives CASSSLAGVIYNEQFF. The rearrangement links TRBV12-3 or TRBV12-4 to TRBJ2-1; 7 bases line up with TRBD2. The CDR3 contains 16 residues. Trimming removed 4 bases from V and 3 bases from J; junction bases left unmatched: 9.

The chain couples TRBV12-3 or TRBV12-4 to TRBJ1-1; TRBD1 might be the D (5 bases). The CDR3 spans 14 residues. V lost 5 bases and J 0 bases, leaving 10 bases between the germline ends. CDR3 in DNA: TGTGCCAGCAGTGGACAATTACTGAACACTGAAGCTTTCTTT. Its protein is CASSGQLLNTEAFF.

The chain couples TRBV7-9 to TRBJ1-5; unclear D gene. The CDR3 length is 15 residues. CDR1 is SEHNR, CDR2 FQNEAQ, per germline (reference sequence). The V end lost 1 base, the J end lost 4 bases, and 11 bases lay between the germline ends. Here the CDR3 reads CASSLDPHTNQPQHF. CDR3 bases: TGTGCCAGCAGCTTAGACCCCCACACGAATCAGCCCCAGCATTTT.

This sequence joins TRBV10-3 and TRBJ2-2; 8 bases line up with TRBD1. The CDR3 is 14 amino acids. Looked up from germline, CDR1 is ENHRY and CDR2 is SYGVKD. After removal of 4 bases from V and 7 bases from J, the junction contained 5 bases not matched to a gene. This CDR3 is CAISGTGSLGELFF. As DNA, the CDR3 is TGTGCCATCAGTGGGACAGGGTCGCTCGGGGAGCTGTTTTTT.

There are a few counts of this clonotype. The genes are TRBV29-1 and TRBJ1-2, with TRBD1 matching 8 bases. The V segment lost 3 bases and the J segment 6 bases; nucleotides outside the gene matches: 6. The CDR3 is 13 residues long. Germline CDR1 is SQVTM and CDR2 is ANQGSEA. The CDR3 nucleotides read TGCAGCGTTGACGAACCGACAGGGGATGGCTACACCTTC. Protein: CSVDEPTGDGYTF.

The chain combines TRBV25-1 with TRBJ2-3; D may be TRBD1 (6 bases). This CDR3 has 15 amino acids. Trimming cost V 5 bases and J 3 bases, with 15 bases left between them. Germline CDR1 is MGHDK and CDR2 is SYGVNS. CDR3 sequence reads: CASSQRNRATDTQYF. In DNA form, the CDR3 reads TGTGCCAGCAGTCAACGTAACAGGGCAACAGATACGCAGTATTTT. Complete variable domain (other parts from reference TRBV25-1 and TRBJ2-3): EADIYQTPRYLVIGTGKKITLECSQTMGHDKMYWYQQDPGMELHLIHYSYGVNSTEKGDLSSESTVSRIRTEHFPLTLESARPSHTSQYLCASSQRNRATDTQYFGPGTRLTVL.

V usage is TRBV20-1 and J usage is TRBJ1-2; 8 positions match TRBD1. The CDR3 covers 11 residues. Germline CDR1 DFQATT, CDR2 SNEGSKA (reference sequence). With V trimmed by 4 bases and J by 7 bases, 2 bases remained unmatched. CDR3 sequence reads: CSAIDRGGYTF. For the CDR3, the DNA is TGCAGTGCTATCGACAGGGGTGGCTACACCTTC.

CDR3 in amino acids: CASSQASGFGHEQYF. The DNA for the CDR3 is TGCGCCAGCAGCCAAGCATCAGGGTTCGGTCACGAGCAGTACTTC. J is TRBJ2-4 and V is TRBV4-3, with D perhaps matching TRBD1 (5 bases). The J call may be wrong; the DNA end is better matched by TRBJ2-7. Germline CDR1 and CDR2: LGHNA and YSLEER. The CDR3 runs to 15 residues.

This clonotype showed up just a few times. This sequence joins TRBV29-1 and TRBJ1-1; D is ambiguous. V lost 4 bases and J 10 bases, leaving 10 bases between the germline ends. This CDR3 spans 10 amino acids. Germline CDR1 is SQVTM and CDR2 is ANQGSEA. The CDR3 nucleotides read TGCAGCGTTGTCGATGGGAGAGCTTTCTTT. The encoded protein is CSVVDGRAFF.

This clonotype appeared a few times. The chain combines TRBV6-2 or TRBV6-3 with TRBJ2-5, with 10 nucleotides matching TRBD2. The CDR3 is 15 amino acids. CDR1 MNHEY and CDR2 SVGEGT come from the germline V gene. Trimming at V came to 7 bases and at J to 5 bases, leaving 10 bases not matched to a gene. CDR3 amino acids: CASIGASGSSETQYF. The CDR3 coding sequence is TGTGCCAGCATCGGGGCTAGCGGGAGTTCTGAGACCCAGTACTTC.

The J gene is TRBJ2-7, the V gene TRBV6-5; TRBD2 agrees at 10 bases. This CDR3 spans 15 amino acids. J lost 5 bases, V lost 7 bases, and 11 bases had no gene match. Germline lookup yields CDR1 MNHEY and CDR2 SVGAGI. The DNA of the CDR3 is TGTGCCAGCACGAACCTACTAGCGGGACCCCACGAGCAGTACTTC. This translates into CASTNLLAGPHEQYF.

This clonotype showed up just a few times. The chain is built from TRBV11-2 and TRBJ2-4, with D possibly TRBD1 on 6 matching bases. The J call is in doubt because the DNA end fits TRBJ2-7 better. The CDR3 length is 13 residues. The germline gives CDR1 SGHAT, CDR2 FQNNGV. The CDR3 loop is CASSFTGIYEQYF. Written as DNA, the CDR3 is TGTGCCAGCAGCTTTACAGGGATTTACGAGCAGTACTTC.

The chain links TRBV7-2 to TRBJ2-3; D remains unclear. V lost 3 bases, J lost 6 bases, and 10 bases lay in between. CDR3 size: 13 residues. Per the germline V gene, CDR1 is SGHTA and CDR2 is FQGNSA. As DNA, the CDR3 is TGTGCCAGCAGCTTTGACTCTTTGGATACGCAGTATTTT. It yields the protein CASSFDSLDTQYF.

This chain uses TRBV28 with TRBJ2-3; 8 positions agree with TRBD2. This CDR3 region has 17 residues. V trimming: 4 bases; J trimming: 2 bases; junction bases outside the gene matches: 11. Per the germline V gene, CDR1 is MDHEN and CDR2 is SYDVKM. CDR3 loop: CASSSAGAGLFTDTQYF. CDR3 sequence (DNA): TGTGCCAGCAGTTCAGCGGGAGCAGGACTTTTCACAGATACGCAGTATTTT.

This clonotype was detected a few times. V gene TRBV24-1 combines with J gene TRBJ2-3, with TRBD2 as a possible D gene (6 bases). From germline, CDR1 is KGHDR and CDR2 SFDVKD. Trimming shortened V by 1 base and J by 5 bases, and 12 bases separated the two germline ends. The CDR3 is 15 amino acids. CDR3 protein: CATSDFRGSGDTQYF. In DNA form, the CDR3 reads TGTGCCACCAGTGATTTCCGGGGGTCGGGAGATACGCAGTATTTT.

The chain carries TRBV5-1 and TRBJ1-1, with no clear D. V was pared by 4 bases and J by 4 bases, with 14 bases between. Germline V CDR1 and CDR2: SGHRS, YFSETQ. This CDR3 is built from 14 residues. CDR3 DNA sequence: TGCGCCAGCAGCGGTGACGGGGTGAGCACTGAAGCTTTCTTT. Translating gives CASSGDGVSTEAFF. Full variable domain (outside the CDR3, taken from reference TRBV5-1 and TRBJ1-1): KAGVTQTPRYLIKTRGQQVTLSCSPISGHRSVSWYQQTPGQGLQFLFEYFSETQRNKGNFPGRFSGRQFSNSRSEMNVSTLELGDSALYLCASSGDGVSTEAFFGQGTRLTVV.

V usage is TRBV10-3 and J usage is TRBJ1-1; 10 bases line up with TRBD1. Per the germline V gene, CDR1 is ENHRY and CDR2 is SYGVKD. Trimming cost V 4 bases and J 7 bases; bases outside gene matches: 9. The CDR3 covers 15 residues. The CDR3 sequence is CAISGVGQGLGEAFF. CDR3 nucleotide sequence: TGTGCCATCAGTGGTGTGGGACAGGGGCTCGGTGAAGCTTTCTTT.

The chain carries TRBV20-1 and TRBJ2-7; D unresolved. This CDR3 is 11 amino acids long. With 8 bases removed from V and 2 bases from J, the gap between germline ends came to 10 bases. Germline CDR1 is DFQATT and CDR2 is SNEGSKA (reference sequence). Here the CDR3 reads CSQMVAYEQYF. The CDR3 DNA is TGCAGTCAGATGGTCGCCTACGAGCAGTACTTC.

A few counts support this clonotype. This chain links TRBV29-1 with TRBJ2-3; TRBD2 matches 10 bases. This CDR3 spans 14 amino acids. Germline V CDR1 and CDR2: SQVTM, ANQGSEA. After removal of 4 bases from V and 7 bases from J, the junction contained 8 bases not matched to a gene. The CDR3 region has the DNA TGCAGCGTTGGTGGGACTAGCGAGAGACATACGCAGTATTTT. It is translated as CSVGGTSERHTQYF.

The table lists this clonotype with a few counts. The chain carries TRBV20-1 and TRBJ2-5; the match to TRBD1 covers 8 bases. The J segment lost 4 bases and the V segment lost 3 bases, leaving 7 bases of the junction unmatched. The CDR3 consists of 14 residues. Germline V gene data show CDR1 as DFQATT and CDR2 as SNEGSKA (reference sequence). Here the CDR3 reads CSARDPGTGETQYF. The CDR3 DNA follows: TGCAGTGCTAGGGATCCCGGGACAGGAGAGACCCAGTACTTC.

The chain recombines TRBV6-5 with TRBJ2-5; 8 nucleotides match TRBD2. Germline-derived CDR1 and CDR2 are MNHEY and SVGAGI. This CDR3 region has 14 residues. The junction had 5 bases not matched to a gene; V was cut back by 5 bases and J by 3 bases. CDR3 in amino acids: CASSKRAGEETQYF. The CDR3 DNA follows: TGTGCCAGCAGTAAACGAGCGGGGGAAGAGACCCAGTACTTC.

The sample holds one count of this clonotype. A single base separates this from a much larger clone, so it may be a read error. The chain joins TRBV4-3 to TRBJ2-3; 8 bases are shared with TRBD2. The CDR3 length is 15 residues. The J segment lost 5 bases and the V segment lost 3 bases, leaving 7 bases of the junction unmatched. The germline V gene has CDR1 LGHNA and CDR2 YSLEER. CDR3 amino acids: CASSHGRAGEDTQYF. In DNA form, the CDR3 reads TGCGCCAGCAGCCATGGGAGAGCGGGAGAAGATACGCAGTATTTT.

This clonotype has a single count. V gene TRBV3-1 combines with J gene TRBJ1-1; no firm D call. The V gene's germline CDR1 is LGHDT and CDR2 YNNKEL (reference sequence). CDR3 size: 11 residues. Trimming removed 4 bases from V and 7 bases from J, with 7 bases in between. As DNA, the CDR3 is TGTGCCAGCAGCCGCTTTGGTGAAGCTTTCTTT. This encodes CASSRFGEAFF.